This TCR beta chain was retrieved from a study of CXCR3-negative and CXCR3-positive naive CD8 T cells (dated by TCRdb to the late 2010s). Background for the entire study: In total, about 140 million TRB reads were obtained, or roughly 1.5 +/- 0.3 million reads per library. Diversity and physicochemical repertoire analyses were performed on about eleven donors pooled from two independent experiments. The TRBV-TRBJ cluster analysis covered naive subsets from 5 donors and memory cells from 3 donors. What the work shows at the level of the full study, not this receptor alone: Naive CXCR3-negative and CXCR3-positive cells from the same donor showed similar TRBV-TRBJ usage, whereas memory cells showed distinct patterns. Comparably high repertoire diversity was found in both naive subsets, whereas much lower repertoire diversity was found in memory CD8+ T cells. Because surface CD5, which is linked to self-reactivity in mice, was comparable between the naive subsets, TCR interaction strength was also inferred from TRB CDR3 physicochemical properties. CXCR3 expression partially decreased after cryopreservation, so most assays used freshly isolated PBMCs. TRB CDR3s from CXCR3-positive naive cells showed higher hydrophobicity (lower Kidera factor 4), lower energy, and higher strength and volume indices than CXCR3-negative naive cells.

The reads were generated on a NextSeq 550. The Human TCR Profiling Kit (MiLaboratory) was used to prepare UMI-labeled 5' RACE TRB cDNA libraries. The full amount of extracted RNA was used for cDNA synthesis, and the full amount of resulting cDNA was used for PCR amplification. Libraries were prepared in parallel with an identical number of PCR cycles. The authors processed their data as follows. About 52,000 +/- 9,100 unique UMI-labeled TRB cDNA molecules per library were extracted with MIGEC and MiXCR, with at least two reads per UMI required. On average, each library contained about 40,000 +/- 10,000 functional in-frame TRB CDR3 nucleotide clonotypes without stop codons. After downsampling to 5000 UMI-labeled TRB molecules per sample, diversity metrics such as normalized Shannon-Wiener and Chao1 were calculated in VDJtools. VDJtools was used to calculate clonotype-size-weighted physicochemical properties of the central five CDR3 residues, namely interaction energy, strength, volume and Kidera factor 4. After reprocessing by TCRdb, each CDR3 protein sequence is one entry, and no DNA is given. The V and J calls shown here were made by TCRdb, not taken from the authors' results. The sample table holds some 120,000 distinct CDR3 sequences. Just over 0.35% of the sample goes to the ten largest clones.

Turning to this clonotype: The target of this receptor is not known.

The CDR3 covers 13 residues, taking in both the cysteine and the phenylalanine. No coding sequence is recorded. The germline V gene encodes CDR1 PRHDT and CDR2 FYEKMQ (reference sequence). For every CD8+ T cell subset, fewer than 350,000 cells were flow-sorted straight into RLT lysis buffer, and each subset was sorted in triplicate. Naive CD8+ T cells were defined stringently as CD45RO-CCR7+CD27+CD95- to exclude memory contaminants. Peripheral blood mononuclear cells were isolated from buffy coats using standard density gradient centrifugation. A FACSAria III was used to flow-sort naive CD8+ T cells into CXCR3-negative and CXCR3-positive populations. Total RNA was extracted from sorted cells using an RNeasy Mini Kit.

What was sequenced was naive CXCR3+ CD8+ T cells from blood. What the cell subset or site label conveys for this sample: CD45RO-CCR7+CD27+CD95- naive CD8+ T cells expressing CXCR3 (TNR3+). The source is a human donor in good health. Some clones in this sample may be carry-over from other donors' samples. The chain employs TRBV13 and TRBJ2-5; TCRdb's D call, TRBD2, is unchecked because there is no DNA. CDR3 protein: CASSLRLAGFEYF.